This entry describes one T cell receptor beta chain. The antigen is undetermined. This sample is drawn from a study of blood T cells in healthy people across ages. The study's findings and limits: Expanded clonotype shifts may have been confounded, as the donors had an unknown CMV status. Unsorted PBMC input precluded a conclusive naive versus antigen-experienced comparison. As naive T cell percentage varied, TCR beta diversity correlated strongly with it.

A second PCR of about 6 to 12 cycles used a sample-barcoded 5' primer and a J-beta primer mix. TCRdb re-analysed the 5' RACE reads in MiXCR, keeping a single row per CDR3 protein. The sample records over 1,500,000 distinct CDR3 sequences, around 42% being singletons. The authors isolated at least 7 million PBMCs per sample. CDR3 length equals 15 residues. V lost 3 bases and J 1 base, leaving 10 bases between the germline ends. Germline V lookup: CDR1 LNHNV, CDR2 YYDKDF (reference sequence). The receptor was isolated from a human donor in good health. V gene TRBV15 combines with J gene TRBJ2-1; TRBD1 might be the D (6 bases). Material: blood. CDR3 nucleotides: TGTGCCACCAGCAGTCGAGGGGGATCCTACAATGAGCAGTTCTTC. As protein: CATSSRGGSYNEQFF.